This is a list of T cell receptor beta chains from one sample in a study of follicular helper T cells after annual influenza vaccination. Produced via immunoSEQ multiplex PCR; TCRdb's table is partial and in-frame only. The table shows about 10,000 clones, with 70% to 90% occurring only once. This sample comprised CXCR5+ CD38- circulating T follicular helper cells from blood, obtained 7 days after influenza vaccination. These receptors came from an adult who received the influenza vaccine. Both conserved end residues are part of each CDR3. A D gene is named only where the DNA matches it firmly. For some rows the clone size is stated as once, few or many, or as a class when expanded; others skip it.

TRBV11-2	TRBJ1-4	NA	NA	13	TGTGCCAGCGCCGTCTTACCTAATGAAAAACTGTTTTTT	CASAVLPNEKLFF
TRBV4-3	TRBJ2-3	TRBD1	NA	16	TGCGCCAGCAGCCAGGGGACAGGGGTAGACTCAGATACGCAGTATTTT	CASSQGTGVDSDTQYF
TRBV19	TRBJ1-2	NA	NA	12	TGTGCCAGTAGTGGAGGAACGGGTGGCTACACCTTC	CASSGGTGGYTF
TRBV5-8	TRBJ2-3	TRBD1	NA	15	TGTGCCAGCAGCCAGGGACAGGGCTACACAGATACGCAGTATTTT	CASSQGQGYTDTQYF
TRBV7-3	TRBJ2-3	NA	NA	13	TGTGCCAGCAGCTCACGCAGCGCAGATACGCAGTATTTT	CASSSRSADTQYF
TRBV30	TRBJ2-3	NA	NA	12	TGTGCCTGGAAGGGAAGCACAGATACGCAGTATTTT	CAWKGSTDTQYF
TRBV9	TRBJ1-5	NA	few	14	TGTGCCACCAATTCTTCCGGCTGCAATCAGCCCCAGCATTTT	CATNSSGCNQPQHF
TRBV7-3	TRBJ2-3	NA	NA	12	TGTGCCAGCAGCTCCTCAGGGGACACGCAGTATTTT	CASSSSGDTQYF
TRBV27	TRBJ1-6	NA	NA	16	TGTGCCAGCAGAGACAGTTTTAGTTTCCATAATTCACCCCTCCACTTT	CASRDSFSFHNSPLHF
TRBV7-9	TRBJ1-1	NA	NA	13	TGTGCCAGCACCTACAGGGCGAACACTGAAGCTTTCTTT	CASTYRANTEAFF
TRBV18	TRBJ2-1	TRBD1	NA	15	TGTGCCAGCTCACTCGACAGGGGACTTTACAATGAGCAGTTCTTC	CASSLDRGLYNEQFF
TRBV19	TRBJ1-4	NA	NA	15	TGTGCCAGTAGTTCCCCGGCTCGAGCCAAGGGAAAACTGTTTTTT	CASSSPARAKGKLFF
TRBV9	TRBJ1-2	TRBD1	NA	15	TGTGCCAGCAGCCCAGGGGGGACAGCTAACTATGGCTACACCTTC	CASSPGGTANYGYTF
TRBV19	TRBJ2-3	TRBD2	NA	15	TGTGCCAGTAGTCCTCGGACTAGCGGAACAGATACGCAGTATTTT	CASSPRTSGTDTQYF
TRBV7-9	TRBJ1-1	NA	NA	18	TGTGCCAGCACTCAAAGAACAGGGCGGGGGGAAATTAACACTGAAGCTTTCTTT	CASTQRTGRGEINTEAFF
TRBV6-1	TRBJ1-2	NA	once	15	TGTGCCAGCATCCCGAAGGGGACCTACTCGGGAGGCTACACCTTC	CASIPKGTYSGGYTF
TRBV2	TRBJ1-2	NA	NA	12	TGTGCCAGCGCACAGGGTAACTATGGCTACACCTTC	CASAQGNYGYTF
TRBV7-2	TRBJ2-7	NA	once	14	TGTGCCAGCAGCTCGGGGGGCGCGACCTACGAGCAGTACTTC	CASSSGGATYEQYF
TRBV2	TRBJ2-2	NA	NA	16	TGTGCCAGCAGTGAAGCGCGTCCCGGGTCAGGCGGGGAGCTGTTTTTT	CASSEARPGSGGELFF
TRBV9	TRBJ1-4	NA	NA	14	TGTGCCAGCAGCGTAGCGGGGGCGAGTGAAAAACTGTTTTTT	CASSVAGASEKLFF
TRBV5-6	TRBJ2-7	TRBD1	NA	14	TGTGCCAGCAGCATCCGACAGGGGTCCTACGGGCAGTACTTC	CASSIRQGSYGQYF
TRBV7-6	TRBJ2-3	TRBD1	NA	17	TGTGCCAGCAGCTTAAAGCTCACAGGGGGCGCGGGGGACACGCAGTATTTT	CASSLKLTGGAGDTQYF
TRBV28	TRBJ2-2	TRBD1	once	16	TGTGCCAGCAGTTCCGCCGGGACAGGGATGGGTGGGGAGCTGTTTTTT	CASSSAGTGMGGELFF
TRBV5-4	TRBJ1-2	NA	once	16	TGTGCCAGCAGCTTAAGGTATCCCGGGGTCGACTATGGCTACACCTTC	CASSLRYPGVDYGYTF
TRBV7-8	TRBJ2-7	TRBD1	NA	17	TGTGCCAGCAGCTTAGTATTCGGGACAGCACCGACCTACGAGCAGTACTTC	CASSLVFGTAPTYEQYF
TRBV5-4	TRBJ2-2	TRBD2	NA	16	TGTGCCAGCAGCTTGGGACGGGGGGCGAACACCGGGGAGCTGTTTTTT	CASSLGRGANTGELFF
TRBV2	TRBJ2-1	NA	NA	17	TGTGCCAGCAGTGAAACCGACTCGTTTAACTCCTACAATGAGCAGTTCTTC	CASSETDSFNSYNEQFF
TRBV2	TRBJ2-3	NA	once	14	TGTGCCAGCAGGCCAGGTCCTAGCACAGATACGCAGTATTTT	CASRPGPSTDTQYF
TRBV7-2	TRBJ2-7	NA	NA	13	TGTGCCAGCAGCTACTCCGCCGGGGGAGAGCAGTACTTC	CASSYSAGGEQYF
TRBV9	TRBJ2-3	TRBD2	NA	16	TGTGCCAGCAGCGAAAAACTAGCGGGGATGGCAGATACGCAGTATTTT	CASSEKLAGMADTQYF
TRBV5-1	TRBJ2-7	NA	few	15	TGCGCCAGCAGCTTGGAGGCAAGGAGCACCTACGAGCAGTACTTC	CASSLEARSTYEQYF
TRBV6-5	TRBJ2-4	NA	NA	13	TGTGCCAGCAGTTCCCCTGATGCGGGTGGAATTTACTTC	CASSSPDAGGIYF
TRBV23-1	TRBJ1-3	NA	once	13	TGCGCCAGCAGCCGTGACAGGAGAAACACCATATATTTT	CASSRDRRNTIYF
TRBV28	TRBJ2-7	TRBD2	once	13	TGTGCCAGCAGGCTTAGCGGGGACTACGAGCAGTACTTC	CASRLSGDYEQYF
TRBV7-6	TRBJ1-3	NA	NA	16	TGTGCCAGCAGCTTAGAGGCCTCACTCTCTGGAAACACCATATATTTT	CASSLEASLSGNTIYF
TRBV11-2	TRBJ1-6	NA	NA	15	TGTGCCAGCAGCTTAGTTCTGGGAGCCCAATCACCCCTCCACTTT	CASSLVLGAQSPLHF
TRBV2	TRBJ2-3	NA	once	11	TGTGCCAGCAGGGAAACAGATACGCAGTATTTT	CASRETDTQYF
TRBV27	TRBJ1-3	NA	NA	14	TGTGCCAGCAGTTTAGCCCGCTCTGGAAACACCATATATTTT	CASSLARSGNTIYF
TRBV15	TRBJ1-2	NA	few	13	TGTGCCACCAGCAGAGCGGGCAAGGGAGGCTACACCTTC	CATSRAGKGGYTF
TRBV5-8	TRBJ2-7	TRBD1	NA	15	TGTGCCAGCAGCCGGAGACAGGGATTTGGCTACGAGCAGTACTTC	CASSRRQGFGYEQYF
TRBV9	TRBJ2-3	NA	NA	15	TGTGCCAGCAGCGTAGTGGACCTCTTCACAGATACGCAGTATTTT	CASSVVDLFTDTQYF
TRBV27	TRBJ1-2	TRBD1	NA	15	TGTGCCAGCAGTTTAACAGGACAGGGGGGCTATGGCTACACCTTC	CASSLTGQGGYGYTF
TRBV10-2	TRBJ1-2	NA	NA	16	TGCGCCAGCACCCCCGGGGGAAGCCGGTCTTTCTATGGCTACACCTTC	CASTPGGSRSFYGYTF